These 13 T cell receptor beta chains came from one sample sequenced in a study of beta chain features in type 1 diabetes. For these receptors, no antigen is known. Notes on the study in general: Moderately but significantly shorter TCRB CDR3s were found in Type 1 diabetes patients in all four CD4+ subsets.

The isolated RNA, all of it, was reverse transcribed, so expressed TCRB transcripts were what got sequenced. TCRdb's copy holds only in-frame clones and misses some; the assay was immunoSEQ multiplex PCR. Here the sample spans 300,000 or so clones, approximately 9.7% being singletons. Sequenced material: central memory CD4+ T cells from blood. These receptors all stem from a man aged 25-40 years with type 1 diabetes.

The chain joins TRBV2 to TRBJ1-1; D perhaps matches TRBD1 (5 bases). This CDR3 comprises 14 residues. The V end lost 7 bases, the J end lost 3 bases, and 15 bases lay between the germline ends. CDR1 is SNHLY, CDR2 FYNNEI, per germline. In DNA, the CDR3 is TGTGCCAGCAAGAGGGGCCAACTGGACACTGAAGCTTTCTTT. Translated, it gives CASKRGQLDTEAFF.

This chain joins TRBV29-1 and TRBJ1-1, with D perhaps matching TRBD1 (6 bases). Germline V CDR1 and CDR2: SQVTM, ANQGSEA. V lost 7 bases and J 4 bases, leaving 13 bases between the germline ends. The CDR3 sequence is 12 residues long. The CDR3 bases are TGCAGCGCAGACAGGAGGGGCACTGAAGCTTTCTTT. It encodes CSADRRGTEAFF.

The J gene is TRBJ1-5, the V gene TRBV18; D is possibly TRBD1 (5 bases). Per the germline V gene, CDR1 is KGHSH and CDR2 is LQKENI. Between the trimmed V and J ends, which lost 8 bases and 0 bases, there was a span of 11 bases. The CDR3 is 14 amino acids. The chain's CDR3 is CASRRDSSNQPQHF. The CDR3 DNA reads TGTGCCAGCCGGAGGGACTCTAGCAATCAGCCCCAGCATTTT.

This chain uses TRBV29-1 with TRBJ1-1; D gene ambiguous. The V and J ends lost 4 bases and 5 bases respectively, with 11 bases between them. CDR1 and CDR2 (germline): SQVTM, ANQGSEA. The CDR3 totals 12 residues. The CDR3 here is CSVASGRTEAFF. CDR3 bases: TGCAGCGTTGCCTCCGGGAGGACTGAAGCTTTCTTT.

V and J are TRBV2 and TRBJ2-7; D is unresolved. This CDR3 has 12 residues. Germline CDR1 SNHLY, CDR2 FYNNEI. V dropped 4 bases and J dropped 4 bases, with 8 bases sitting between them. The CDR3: CASSAEVYEQYF. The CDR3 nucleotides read TGTGCCAGCAGTGCAGAGGTTTACGAGCAGTACTTC.

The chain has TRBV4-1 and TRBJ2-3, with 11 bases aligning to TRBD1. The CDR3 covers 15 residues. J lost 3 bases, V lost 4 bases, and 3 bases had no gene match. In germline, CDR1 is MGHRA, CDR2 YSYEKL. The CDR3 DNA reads TGCGCCAGCAGCCCAGGACAGGGGGCTACAGATACGCAGTATTTT. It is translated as CASSPGQGATDTQYF.

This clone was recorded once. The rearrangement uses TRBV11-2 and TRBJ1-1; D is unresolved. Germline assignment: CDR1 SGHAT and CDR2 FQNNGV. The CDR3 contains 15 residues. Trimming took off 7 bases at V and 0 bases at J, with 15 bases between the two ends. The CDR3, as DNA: TGTGCCAGCACCTCGGGCACATGGTTGAACACTGAAGCTTTCTTT. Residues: CASTSGTWLNTEAFF.

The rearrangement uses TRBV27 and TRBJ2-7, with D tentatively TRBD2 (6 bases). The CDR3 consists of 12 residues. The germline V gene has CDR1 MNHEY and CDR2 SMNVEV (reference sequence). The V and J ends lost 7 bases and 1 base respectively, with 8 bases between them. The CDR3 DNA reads TGTGCCAGCAAGGCGGGGTCCTACGAGCAGTACTTC. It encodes CASKAGSYEQYF.

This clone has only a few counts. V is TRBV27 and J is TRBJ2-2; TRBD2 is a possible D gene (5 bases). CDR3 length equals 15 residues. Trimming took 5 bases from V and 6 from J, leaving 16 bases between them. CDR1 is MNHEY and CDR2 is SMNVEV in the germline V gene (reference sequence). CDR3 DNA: TGTGCCAGCAGTCCTCCGGGGTTCGTCCCCGGGGAGCTGTTTTTT. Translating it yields CASSPPGFVPGELFF.

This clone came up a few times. In nucleotides, the CDR3 is TGTGCCAGTAGTACCCCTGGACAGGGTGTGGGAGGCTACACCTTC. Amino acid sequence: CASSTPGQGVGGYTF. The chain links TRBV19 to TRBJ1-2; 8 bases map to TRBD1. The CDR3 extends over 15 amino acids. The junction had 12 bases not matched to a gene; V was cut back by 4 bases and J by 8 bases. The germline gives CDR1 LNHDA, CDR2 SQIVND (reference sequence).

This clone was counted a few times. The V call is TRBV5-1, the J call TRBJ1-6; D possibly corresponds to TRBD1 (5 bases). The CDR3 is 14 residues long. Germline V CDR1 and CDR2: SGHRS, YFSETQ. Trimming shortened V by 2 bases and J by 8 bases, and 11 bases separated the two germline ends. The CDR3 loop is CASSFSGLDSPLHF. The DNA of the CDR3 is TGCGCCAGCAGCTTTTCGGGGCTGGATTCACCCCTCCACTTT.

The CDR3 here is CASRRDREYGYTF. In DNA form, the CDR3 reads TGTGCCAGCAGGAGGGACAGGGAATATGGCTACACCTTC. The chain combines TRBV2 with TRBJ1-2; the match to TRBD1 covers 9 bases. Losses at the gene ends were 6 bases for V and 5 bases for J; bases not matched to a gene: 4. The CDR3 covers 13 residues. Germline V gene sequence: CDR1 SNHLY, CDR2 FYNNEI.

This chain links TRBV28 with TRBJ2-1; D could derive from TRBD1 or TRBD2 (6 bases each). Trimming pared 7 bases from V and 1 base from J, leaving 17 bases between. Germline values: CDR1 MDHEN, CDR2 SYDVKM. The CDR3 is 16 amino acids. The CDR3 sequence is CASTPVGGLSYNEQFF. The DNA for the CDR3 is TGTGCCAGCACCCCAGTGGGGGGCTTGTCCTACAATGAGCAGTTCTTC.